One and the same sample provided the 20 T cell receptor beta chains below, sequenced in a study of T cell repertoires in aging, cancer and after chemotherapy. TCR beta rearrangements were amplified from peripheral blood genomic DNA. Rearranged V-D-J TRB sequences were amplified with a mixed TRB-A/B primer pool. One entry per CDR3 protein, called by TCRdb with MiXCR from the multiplex PCR reads. Of about 1,700 distinct CDR3 sequences listed, approximately 40% are singletons. The sequenced sample was blood. The receptors come from a human donor with a solid tumor.

The V call is TRBV6-5, the J call TRBJ1-5; D is undetermined. The CDR3 spans 15 residues. The V gene lost 7 bases and the J gene lost 2 bases, with 15 bases spanning the gap. CDR1 and CDR2 from the germline V gene are MNHEY and SVGAGI. The CDR3 DNA is TGTGCCAGCATGAGGAGAGTCGGGGGCAATCAGCCCCAGCATTTT. This encodes CASMRRVGGNQPQHF.

The CDR3 region is CSVLGLSGGYQETQYF. The CDR3 bases are TGCAGCGTTCTGGGACTAAGCGGGGGGTACCAAGAGACCCAGTACTTC. The chain couples TRBV29-1 to TRBJ2-5; 9 nucleotides align to TRBD2. Germline V gene sequence: CDR1 SQVTM, CDR2 ANQGSEA. The length of the CDR3 is 16 residues. Germline trimming cut 5 bases from V and 0 bases from J; bases unmatched to any gene: 10.

The chain links TRBV11-3 to TRBJ2-2, with D maybe TRBD2 (5 bases). There are 13 residues in the CDR3. Deletions cut 2 bases from V and 5 bases from J, with 6 bases between. Germline CDR1 and CDR2: SGHNT and YENEEA. CDR3 coding DNA: TGTGCCAGCAGCTTACGGGGAACCGGGGAGCTGTTTTTT. Translated, it gives CASSLRGTGELFF. Full variable domain (remainder filled in from reference TRBV11-3 and TRBJ2-2): EAGVVQSPRYKIIEKKQPVAFWCNPISGHNTLYWYLQNLGQGPELLIRYENEEAVDDSQLPKDRFSAERLKGVDSTLKIQPAELGDSAVYLCASSLRGTGELFFGEGSRLTVL.

J is TRBJ1-1 and V is TRBV19; possibly TRBD1 for D (6 bases). The germline V and J ends were trimmed by 3 bases and 4 bases, with 18 bases remaining between them. This CDR3 contains 16 residues. CDR1 is LNHDA and CDR2 is SQIVND in the germline V gene (reference sequence). As DNA, the CDR3 is TGTGCCAGTAGTATGCGCGCACGGGGGCCAGGCACTGAAGCTTTCTTT. Translated: CASSMRARGPGTEAFF.

V usage is TRBV20-1 and J usage is TRBJ2-7; 7 nucleotides agree with TRBD2. Germline lookup yields CDR1 DFQATT and CDR2 SNEGSKA (reference sequence). The V and J ends lost 4 bases and 6 bases, in that order; junction bases with no gene match: 15. The CDR3 runs 15 residues. The CDR3 DNA reads TGCAGTGCTATATCCTTGGGAGGGCCGGCGGGCGAGCAGTACTTC. Encoded protein: CSAISLGGPAGEQYF.

The J gene is TRBJ1-5, the V gene TRBV4-3; D gene unclear. V lost 0 bases and J 7 bases, leaving 16 bases between the germline ends. Germline lookup yields CDR1 LGHNA and CDR2 YSLEER. The CDR3 consists of 16 residues. Here the CDR3 reads CASSQEVHTQVQPQHF. The CDR3, as DNA: TGCGCCAGCAGCCAAGAGGTGCACACTCAGGTCCAGCCCCAGCATTTT.

This clonotype was seen more than once but under ten times. The V and J genes are TRBV29-1 and TRBJ2-6; TRBD1 agrees at 10 bases. The J segment lost 1 base and the V segment lost 3 bases, leaving 12 bases of the junction unmatched. This CDR3 is 19 amino acids long. The germline V gene has CDR1 SQVTM and CDR2 ANQGSEA. As DNA, the CDR3 is TGCAGCGTTGACCTAGCAGGGACAGGGGCCTTATCTGGGGCCAACGTCCTGACTTTC. This sequence encodes CSVDLAGTGALSGANVLTF. Complete variable domain (other parts from reference TRBV29-1 and TRBJ2-6): SAVISQKPSRDICQRGTSLTIQCQVDSQVTMMFWYRQQPGQSLTLIATANQGSEATYESGFVIDKFPISRPNLTFSTLTVSNMSPEDSSIYLCSVDLAGTGALSGANVLTFGAGSRLTVL.

By frequency in the sample, this clonotype is medium-sized. This chain connects TRBV7-9 to TRBJ2-5; a weak D match, TRBD1 (6 bases). From germline, CDR1 is SEHNR and CDR2 FQNEAQ (reference sequence). V lost 3 bases and J 1 base, leaving 9 bases between the germline ends. CDR3 length: 14 amino acids. CDR3 coding DNA: TGTGCCAGCAGCTTGACAGGTTCCCAAGAGACCCAGTACTTC. Translated: CASSLTGSQETQYF.

The chain carries TRBV30 and TRBJ1-6, with 9 positions matching TRBD1. V shed 2 bases, J shed 9 bases, and the junction held 8 bases outside the gene matches. This CDR3 contains 15 residues. Germline loops: CDR1 GTSNPN, CDR2 SVGIG (reference sequence). CDR3 residues: CAWSYRDRAASPLHF. The CDR3 DNA reads as TGTGCCTGGAGTTATCGGGACAGGGCGGCTTCACCCCTCCACTTT.

V gene TRBV14 combines with J gene TRBJ1-3; 7 positions agree with TRBD1. The length of the CDR3 is 16 residues. The germline V gene has CDR1 SGHDN and CDR2 FVKESK. J was trimmed by 3 bases and V by 5 bases; bases with no gene match: 10. CDR3 in DNA: TGTGCCAGCAGCGTCCGACAGGGTGCCTTTGGAAACACCATATATTTT. It encodes CASSVRQGAFGNTIYF.

This clonotype appeared a few times. V usage is TRBV11-2 and J usage is TRBJ2-1; no clear D gene. Germline CDR1 SGHAT, CDR2 FQNNGV. The CDR3 runs to 13 residues. V was trimmed by 5 bases and J by 7 bases, leaving 12 bases between them. The CDR3 sequence is CASSLGFVNEQFF. DNA of the CDR3: TGTGCCAGCAGCCTCGGGTTTGTAAATGAGCAGTTCTTC.

Comment on this clonotype: Given a much more abundant clone one base away, this may be a read error. The chain has TRBV7-6 and TRBJ2-3, with TRBD2 as a possible D gene (6 bases). Germline V gene data show CDR1 as SGHVS and CDR2 as FNYEAQ. This CDR3 has 14 residues. This CDR3 is CTSSLSSGQSTQYF. The CDR3 DNA reads TGTACCAGCAGCCTCAGCAGCGGGCAGTCGACGCAGTATTTT.

This clonotype showed up just a few times. The rearrangement joins TRBV7-9 to TRBJ1-2; possible D gene TRBD1, 5 bases. Per the germline V gene, CDR1 is SEHNR and CDR2 is FQNEAQ (reference sequence). V was cut by 0 bases and J by 4 bases, with 12 bases left in between. The CDR3 extends over 15 amino acids. The CDR3 sequence: CASSLASGQGYGYTF. In nucleotides, the CDR3 is TGTGCCAGCAGCTTAGCTTCGGGGCAGGGCTATGGCTACACCTTC.

This clonotype has just a few counts. V usage is TRBV6-5 and J usage is TRBJ1-1, with TRBD1 matching over 8 bases. Germline V gives CDR1 MNHEY, CDR2 SVGAGI. Trimming took 2 bases from V and 0 from J; bases not matched to a gene: 8. The CDR3 spans 17 residues. CDR3 coding DNA: TGTGCCAGCAGTTACACCCCTGGACAGGGTATGAACACTGAAGCTTTCTTT. This translates into CASSYTPGQGMNTEAFF.

This clonotype was observed a few times. V is TRBV7-9 and J is TRBJ1-4; D may be TRBD1 (6 bases). The CDR3 loop spans 14 amino acids. Germline V lookup: CDR1 SEHNR, CDR2 FQNEAQ (reference sequence). V was pared by 2 bases and J by 5 bases, with 9 bases between. CDR3 protein: CASSLPQGNEKLFF. The CDR3 bases are TGTGCCAGCAGCTTACCGCAGGGGAATGAAAAACTGTTTTTT. The full variable domain, in which reference TRBV7-9 and TRBJ1-4 provide the parts outside the CDR3, is DTGVSQNPRHKITKRGQNVTFRCDPISEHNRLYWYRQTLGQGPEFLTYFQNEAQLEKSRLLSDRFSAERPKGSFSTLEIQRTEQGDSAMYLCASSLPQGNEKLFFGSGTQLSVL.

V is TRBV5-6 and J is TRBJ2-7; D may be TRBD1 (5 bases). Looked up from germline, CDR1 is SGHDT and CDR2 is YYEEEE. Trimming stripped 0 bases from V and 5 bases from J, with 12 bases between. The CDR3 is 14 residues long. The CDR3 region has the DNA TGTGCCAGCAGCTTGGAAATCGGACACCACGAGCAGTACTTC. Encoded protein: CASSLEIGHHEQYF.

The chain links TRBV20-1 to TRBJ1-1, with D tentatively TRBD1 (6 bases). The CDR3 is made up of 17 amino acids. The V end lost 0 bases, the J end lost 2 bases, and 19 bases lay between the germline ends. From germline, CDR1 is DFQATT and CDR2 SNEGSKA (reference sequence). CDR3 sequence (DNA): TGCAGTGCTAGAGATTGGAGGGGGGGGGACGGTAACACTGAAGCTTTCTTT. This gives the protein CSARDWRGGDGNTEAFF.

This clonotype showed up just once. J is TRBJ2-2 and V is TRBV6-4; 7 bases align to TRBD1. The length of the CDR3 is 14 residues. Germline CDR1 MRHNA, CDR2 SNTAGT. The V and J ends lost 5 bases and 7 bases, in that order; junction bases with no gene match: 7. In nucleotides, the CDR3 is TGTGCCAGCAGTCGAGACAGGGAAGGCGGGGAGCTGTTTTTT. Residues: CASSRDREGGELFF.

The chain has TRBV7-9 and TRBJ1-6; D unclear. Looked up from germline, CDR1 is SEHNR and CDR2 is FQNEAQ (reference sequence). The V gene lost 5 bases and the J gene lost 7 bases, with 15 bases spanning the gap. This CDR3 region has 15 residues. CDR3 bases: TGTGCCAGCAGCCAAGATTTTCAGAGAAATTCACCCCTCCACTTT. This encodes CASSQDFQRNSPLHF. The whole variable domain, remainder taken from reference TRBV7-9 and TRBJ1-6, is DTGVSQNPRHKITKRGQNVTFRCDPISEHNRLYWYRQTLGQGPEFLTYFQNEAQLEKSRLLSDRFSAERPKGSFSTLEIQRTEQGDSAMYLCASSQDFQRNSPLHFGNGTRLTVT.

The CDR3 loop is CASSPSGELAGELFF. In nucleotides, the CDR3 is TGTGCCAGCAGTCCGTCGGGCGAGCTGGCCGGGGAGCTGTTTTTT. The gene calls are TRBV7-3 and TRBJ2-2, with D unresolved. Germline V gene lookup returns CDR1 SGHTA and CDR2 FQGTGA. The CDR3 is made up of 15 amino acids. V dropped 6 bases and J dropped 6 bases, with 17 bases sitting between them.